This T cell receptor beta chain was identified during a study of T cells in Graves' hyperthyroidism and ophthalmopathy. Germline V gene data show CDR1 as SGDLS and CDR2 as YYNGEE. V lost 4 bases to trimming and J lost 7 bases; unmatched junction nucleotides: 7. This CDR3 is 14 amino acids long. Study results and caveats: Among thyroid clonotypes expanded above 0.001, most also appeared in blood.

Template material for amplifying TCR beta CDR3 regions consisted of RNA transcripts. TCR CDR3 regions were first amplified by RT-PCR with HTBI primers. MiXCR, applied by TCRdb to the multiplex PCR reads, yields one record per CDR3 protein. The table lists hundreds of thousands of distinct CDR3 sequences, 38% of them singletons. This clonotype was found many times. Its antigen is unidentified. The chain has TRBV9 and TRBJ1-1; 10 bases match TRBD1. The source material was blood. The origin of this receptor is a man aged 18 to 35 with Graves' hyperthyroidism. DNA of the CDR3: TGTGCCAGCAGCCCCGGGACAGGGGAAGGTGAAGCTTTCTTT. Translation: CASSPGTGEGEAFF. Drawing the rest from reference TRBV9 and TRBJ1-1, the complete variable domain is DSGVTQTPKHLITATGQRVTLRCSPRSGDLSVYWYQQSLDQGLQFLIQYYNGEERAKGNILERFSAQQFPDLHSELNLSSLELGDSALYFCASSPGTGEGEAFFGQGTRLTVV.